This TCR beta chain originates from a study of T cell responses to AZD1222 COVID-19 vaccine. The table came from immunoSEQ multiplex PCR; TCRdb's copy has only in-frame clones and leaves some out. This table holds about 46,000 clones, 85% to 90% found once. Whole-study findings and limits: Donors were mostly white British, more females; clonal diversity possibly underestimated. The study identified only five to seven AZD1222 recipients as seropositive at baseline.

Germline CDR1 and CDR2: MGHRA and YSYEKL. The CDR3 runs 15 residues. The V and J ends lost 6 bases and 6 bases, in that order; junction bases with no gene match: 6. Remarks on this clone: Its antigen is as yet unknown.

V and J are TRBV4-1 and TRBJ2-1; TRBD2 aligns across 12 bases. This receptor was taken from an adult who received the AZD1222 COVID-19 vaccine. Here the sequenced sample was peripheral blood, taken 28 days after the second AZD1222 dose. DNA for the CDR3: TGCGCCAGCAGGCCGGGACTAGCGGGTTCCAATGAGCAGTTCTTC. The encoded protein is CASRPGLAGSNEQFF.